This T cell receptor beta chain came from a study of coeliac disease. Across the study: The study queried TRBV7-2 bias without high-resolution HLA data. Study findings and constraints: Most TRB amino acid sequences occurred in only one sample. Lower clonality than controls marked TRB and TRG repertoires from active celiac intraepithelial and lamina propria samples. Cross-contamination between intraepithelial and lamina propria cells was possible.

Using immunoSEQ multiplex PCR, the repertoire was profiled, and TCRdb retains in-frame clones only, with some absent. The sample records several thousand clones, 60% to 80% being singletons. CDR1 SGHRS and CDR2 YFSETQ come from the germline V gene. CDR3 length equals 12 residues. V lost 3 bases to trimming and J lost 6 bases, with 8 bases between them. Regarding this clone: The antigen is not known.

The rearrangement uses TRBV5-1 and TRBJ2-3; D unresolved. This sequence originates from a man aged 25 to 40 with celiac disease. Sequenced input: intraepithelial lymphocytes from the gut. CDR3 sequence: CASSYERDTQYF. In nucleotides, the CDR3 is TGCGCCAGCAGCTACGAACGGGATACGCAGTATTTT.